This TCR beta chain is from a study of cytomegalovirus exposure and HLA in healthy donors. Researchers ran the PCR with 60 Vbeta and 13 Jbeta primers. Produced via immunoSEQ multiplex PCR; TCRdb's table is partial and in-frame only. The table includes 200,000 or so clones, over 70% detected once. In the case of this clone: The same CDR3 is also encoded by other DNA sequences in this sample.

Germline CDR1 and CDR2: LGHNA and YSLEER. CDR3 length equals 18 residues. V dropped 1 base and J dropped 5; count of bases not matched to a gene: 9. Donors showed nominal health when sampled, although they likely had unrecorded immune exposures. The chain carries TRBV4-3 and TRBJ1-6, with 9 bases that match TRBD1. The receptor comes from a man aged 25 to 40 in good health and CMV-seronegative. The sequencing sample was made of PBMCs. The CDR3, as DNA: TGCGCCAGCAGCCAAGTAAGAGGCGGGACAGGGAATAATTCACCCCTCCACTTT. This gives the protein CASSQVRGGTGNNSPLHF.